A single sample gave rise to the 8 T cell receptor beta chains below, sequenced in a study of response to subunit inactivated influenza vaccine. TCRdb re-analysed the RT-PCR reads in MiXCR, keeping a single row per CDR3 protein. Seen here are 650,000 to 800,000 distinct CDR3 sequences, approximately 14% observed once, and the top ten hold less than 9%. The material was PBMCs from blood, obtained around 14 days before vaccination. These receptors were collected from a man aged 45-65 years who received an inactivated influenza vaccine.

This chain connects TRBV7-8 to TRBJ2-5; 9 positions match TRBD2. CDR3 length: 17 residues. The germline V gene encodes CDR1 SGHVS and CDR2 FQNEAQ. Trimming took 5 bases from V and 2 from J; bases not matched to a gene: 12. The CDR3 DNA reads as TGTGCCAGCAGCCCCCTGCGGGGGGGCGGAATACAAGAGACCCAGTACTTC. Its translation is CASSPLRGGGIQETQYF.

The chain couples TRBV29-1 to TRBJ1-1; D is unclear. This CDR3 region has 11 residues. Germline lookup yields CDR1 SQVTM and CDR2 ANQGSEA. V lost 5 bases, J lost 4 bases, and 8 bases lay in between. The chain's CDR3 is CSVTSSTEAFF. DNA of the CDR3: TGCAGCGTTACCAGCAGCACTGAAGCTTTCTTT.

This clonotype was counted a few times. The V call is TRBV5-6, the J call TRBJ1-5; D gene uncertain. The V end lost 5 bases, the J end lost 5 bases, and 14 bases lay between the germline ends. There are 14 residues in the CDR3. Looked up from germline, CDR1 is SGHDT and CDR2 is YYEEEE. The CDR3 sequence: CASSSQATYQPQHF. CDR3 sequence (DNA): TGTGCCAGCAGTTCCCAGGCTACCTATCAGCCCCAGCATTTT.

This clonotype was recorded a few times. V and J are TRBV7-9 and TRBJ2-5; no clear D. This CDR3 has 14 residues. Trimming took 5 bases from V and 7 from J, leaving 17 bases between them. CDR1 is SEHNR, CDR2 FQNEAQ, per germline (reference sequence). Here the CDR3 reads CASSPSGSSGTQYF. The DNA of the CDR3 is TGTGCCAGCAGCCCCTCCGGGTCCTCTGGGACCCAGTACTTC.

A few counts support this clonotype. V gene TRBV29-1 combines with J gene TRBJ2-3; 8 nucleotides match TRBD2. CDR1 is SQVTM, CDR2 ANQGSEA, per germline. The V segment lost 2 bases and the J segment 1 base; nucleotides outside the gene matches: 8. This CDR3 region has 16 residues. CDR3 region: CSVEFRRGGGTDTQYF. Here the CDR3 DNA reads TGCAGCGTTGAATTTCGACGGGGGGGCGGCACAGATACGCAGTATTTT.

Note on this clonotype: One junction end does not reproduce the germline sequence, and a read error may be involved. The CDR3 protein is CASSLREGDDQFF. The CDR3 DNA is TGTGCCAGCAGCTTAAGGGAGGGCGATGATCAGTTCTTC. V and J are TRBV7-2 and TRBJ2-1; 7 bases line up with TRBD2. The germline V gene has CDR1 SGHTA and CDR2 FQGNSA. This CDR3 has 13 amino acids.

This chain joins TRBV12-3 or TRBV12-4 and TRBJ1-2; D call uncertain. The CDR3 sequence is 12 residues long. V shed 3 bases and J shed 4 bases, with 6 bases lying between them. In nucleotides, the CDR3 is TGTGCCAGCAGTTTTGCGGGCTATGGCTACACCTTC. It codes for CASSFAGYGYTF.

The sample holds many counts of this clonotype. The chain links TRBV6-2 or TRBV6-3 to TRBJ1-5; 8 bases fit TRBD1. J gave up 6 bases and V 2 bases, and 6 bases lay outside the gene matches. The CDR3 runs to 15 residues. From germline, CDR1 is MNHEY and CDR2 SVGEGT. CDR3: CASSYGTGGGQPQHF. The DNA of the CDR3 is TGTGCCAGCAGTTACGGGACAGGAGGCGGTCAGCCCCAGCATTTT.